One sample yielded the 26 T cell receptor beta chains listed below, sequenced in a study of CXCR3-negative and CXCR3-positive naive CD8 T cells. Study-wide results and limits: Against CXCR3-negative naive cells, CXCR3-positive naive cells showed more hydrophobic TRB CDR3s.

These receptors have no known antigen. 5' RACE that incorporated UMI labels was used to prepare the TRB cDNA libraries. TCRdb re-called the 5' RACE reads, yielding one record per CDR3 amino acid sequence without DNA. The sample totals 7,000 or so distinct CDR3 sequences. Material: naive CXCR3+ CD8+ T cells from blood. Subset in this sample: CD45RO-CCR7+CD27+CD95- naive CD8+ T cells expressing CXCR3 (TNR3+). These receptors were collected from a human donor in good health. Some clones in this sample may be carry-over from other donors' samples.

CDR3 loop: CASSYAGQDYEKYF. The rearrangement joins TRBV6-6 to TRBJ2-7; the D call from TCRdb, TRBD1, cannot be confirmed without DNA. This CDR3 has 14 residues. CDR1 is MNHNY and CDR2 is SVGAGI in the germline V gene (reference sequence).

The chain links TRBV29-1 to TRBJ2-1; with no DNA, the TCRdb D assignment of TRBD2 cannot be verified. Germline CDR1 is SQVTM and CDR2 is ANQGSEA. The CDR3 sequence is 17 residues long. The CDR3 loop reads CSVVSPGLAGSGNEQFF.

This clonotype is called medium-sized based on its frequency. The rearrangement links TRBV28 to TRBJ2-2; TCRdb proposes TRBD2, but this gene call is untestable without DNA. The CDR3 runs to 14 residues. Germline V gene data show CDR1 as MDHEN and CDR2 as SYDVKM. CDR3 protein: CASSRQTSGVELFF.

This sequence joins TRBV10-3 and TRBJ2-5. The CDR3 contains 13 residues. CDR1 and CDR2 (germline): ENHRY, SYGVKD. Here the CDR3 reads CAISAVDQETQYF.

The chain recombines TRBV6-6 with TRBJ1-6. Germline-derived CDR1 and CDR2 are MNHNY and SVGAGI (reference sequence). This CDR3 has 13 residues. CDR3 in amino acids: CASSPSYNSPLYF.

J is TRBJ2-3 and V is TRBV4-2; the D call of TRBD2 rests on TCRdb alone, since no DNA is present to check it. CDR1 and CDR2 from the germline V gene are LGHNA and YNFKEQ. This CDR3 contains 16 residues. The CDR3 protein is CASSQEVAGVADTQYF.

In terms of frequency, this clonotype is medium-sized. This chain joins TRBV29-1 and TRBJ2-7. The CDR3 covers 13 residues. Per germline, CDR1 SQVTM and CDR2 ANQGSEA. The CDR3 sequence is CSVRIGSSYEQYF.

Its frequency marks this clonotype as medium-sized. The chain carries TRBV29-1 and TRBJ2-7; TCRdb's D gene call, TRBD1, goes unchecked for lack of DNA. CDR3 length equals 12 residues. From germline, CDR1 is SQVTM and CDR2 ANQGSEA. CDR3 sequence reads: CSVEGQGGEQYF.

The chain carries TRBV14 and TRBJ2-2; TCRdb gives TRBD2 as the D gene, but with no DNA this cannot be confirmed. The CDR3 is made up of 15 amino acids. The germline V gene encodes CDR1 SGHDN and CDR2 FVKESK. CDR3 amino acids: CASSPLAGNTGELFF.

This clonotype is labeled medium-sized based on frequency. This chain links TRBV20-1 with TRBJ2-3; TCRdb picks TRBD2, but there is no DNA to check that call. The CDR3 length is 20 residues. CDR1 is DFQATT and CDR2 is SNEGSKA in the germline V gene (reference sequence). The CDR3 reads CSASAFWTSGAVVRPDTQYF.

The rearrangement joins TRBV25-1 to TRBJ2-7; TCRdb's D gene call, TRBD1, goes unchecked for lack of DNA. Germline CDR1 and CDR2: MGHDK and SYGVNS. The CDR3 loop spans 16 amino acids. CDR3 protein: CASSVLGEPSTYEQYF.

The chain recombines TRBV29-1 with TRBJ2-3. The CDR3 sequence is 13 residues long. The germline V gene has CDR1 SQVTM and CDR2 ANQGSEA. The CDR3 reads CSVARASTDTQYF.

V gene TRBV2 combines with J gene TRBJ1-1. Germline lookup yields CDR1 SNHLY and CDR2 FYNNEI. CDR3 size: 11 residues. CDR3 loop: CASLLVERAFF. The whole variable domain, remainder taken from reference TRBV2 and TRBJ1-1, is EPEVTQTPSHQVTQMGQEVILRCVPISNHLYFYWYRQILGQKVEFLVSFYNNEISEKSEIFDDQFSVERPDGSNFTLKIRSTKLEDSAMYFCASLLVERAFFGQGTRLTVV.

V and J are TRBV11-2 and TRBJ1-6; the TCRdb call, TRBD1, lacks DNA for checking. The CDR3 covers 16 residues. Germline CDR1 reads SGHAT; CDR2 reads FQNNGV. CDR3 region: CASSFLSGQGSAPLHF.

V gene TRBV10-3 combines with J gene TRBJ2-7. CDR3 length equals 12 residues. Germline-derived CDR1 and CDR2 are ENHRY and SYGVKD. CDR3 protein: CAISGDDYEQYF.

Judged by frequency, this clonotype is medium-sized (0.01 to 0.1%). The chain links TRBV5-1 to TRBJ2-3. Germline V gene data show CDR1 as SGHRS and CDR2 as YFSETQ. This CDR3 spans 14 amino acids. The CDR3 here is CASSLWGSTDTQYF.

By frequency, this clonotype is medium-sized. V is TRBV10-2 and J is TRBJ2-5; there is no DNA to check the TCRdb D call of TRBD2. Germline V gives CDR1 WSHSY, CDR2 SAAADI. The CDR3 runs 15 residues. The chain's CDR3 is CASSESAGLQETQYF.

This sequence joins TRBV29-1 and TRBJ2-5; TCRdb calls TRBD1, which cannot be checked without DNA. CDR3 length equals 18 residues. The V gene's germline CDR1 is SQVTM and CDR2 ANQGSEA. The CDR3 loop reads CSVEDMGDRGTPWETQYF.

V gene TRBV7-9 combines with J gene TRBJ2-3; TCRdb's D gene call, TRBD2, goes unchecked for lack of DNA. The germline gives CDR1 SEHNR, CDR2 FQNEAQ (reference sequence). The CDR3 covers 16 residues. CDR3 amino acids: CASSPRLAGVTDTQYF.

The chain has TRBV11-2 and TRBJ2-5; there is no DNA to check the TCRdb D call of TRBD1. This CDR3 is 15 amino acids long. Looked up from germline, CDR1 is SGHAT and CDR2 is FQNNGV. Here the CDR3 reads CASSLLPGMAETQYF.

Judged by frequency, this clonotype is medium-sized. This chain uses TRBV4-1 with TRBJ2-5; the TRBD2 assignment by TCRdb is unverifiable without DNA. The length of the CDR3 is 16 residues. Germline loops: CDR1 MGHRA, CDR2 YSYEKL. The CDR3 here is CASSQEGLAGPETQYF.

This clonotype is deemed medium-sized by its frequency. The chain uses TRBV11-2 and TRBJ2-5; TCRdb selects TRBD1, and the lack of DNA leaves this call unchecked. The CDR3 is 15 amino acids. Germline assignment: CDR1 SGHAT and CDR2 FQNNGV. The CDR3 loop is CASSSPQQGLGTQYF.

The gene calls are TRBV7-9 and TRBJ2-2. This CDR3 has 12 amino acids. From germline, CDR1 is SEHNR and CDR2 FQNEAQ (reference sequence). The CDR3 spells CASSSTAGELFF.

J is TRBJ2-7 and V is TRBV7-2; the TRBD2 assignment by TCRdb is unverifiable without DNA. The CDR3 extends over 12 amino acids. Germline V gene lookup returns CDR1 SGHTA and CDR2 FQGNSA. The CDR3 is CASSPGGNEQYF.

The genes are TRBV28 and TRBJ2-7; TCRdb picks TRBD2, but there is no DNA to check that call. Germline-derived CDR1 and CDR2 are MDHEN and SYDVKM. The CDR3 is 15 amino acids. CDR3: CASSFTSGTSYEQYF.

This chain uses TRBV14 with TRBJ2-7; the D call from TCRdb, TRBD1, cannot be confirmed without DNA. The CDR3 extends over 13 amino acids. Germline assignment: CDR1 SGHDN and CDR2 FVKESK. This CDR3 is CASSQRPRYEQYF.